This T cell receptor (beta chain) stems from a study of T cell clusters in autoimmune cytopenias. The wider study: TRB sequencing had a median around 52,000 reads and roughly 2,400 distinct clonotypes per sample. Study results and caveats: The cluster-lack signature was not seen for secondary cytopenia versus chronic lymphocytic leukemia. TRB repertoire shifts in secondary cytopenia and chronic lymphocytic leukemia mostly reflected lymphoma, not autoimmunity.

Each sample's input was 250 ng genomic DNA, some 34,000 genome equivalents. Multiplex touch-down PCR amplified TRB using TRB-A and TRB-B pools in one tube. TCRdb re-called the multiplex PCR reads and shows each CDR3 protein once, DNA omitted. The sample table includes about 12,000 distinct CDR3 sequences. Germline loops: CDR1 MNHEY, CDR2 SVGEGT. This CDR3 has 12 residues. Comment on this clonotype: Its specificity is not known.

This chain joins TRBV6-2 or TRBV6-3 and TRBJ2-7; TCRdb proposes TRBD1, but this gene call is untestable without DNA. This clonotype originated in a human donor with an autoimmune cytopenia or autoimmune hepatitis (not recorded which). The sample was peripheral blood. The CDR3 sequence is CAIRDRDYEQYF.